The T cell receptor beta chain described here comes from a study of TIL therapy for anti-PD-1-resistant metastatic lung cancer. The overall study: Median patient age was 54, ranging about 38-80 years. Half of patients were current or former smokers. Study-wide points: Compared with baseline intratumoral T cells, expanded TIL cultures were more clonal and less diverse (approximately 6% vs 31%).

The time point: pre-treatment sample, taken before nivolumab and TIL therapy. Pleural nodules or supraclavicular lymph nodes made up most of the excised metastases sampled. Tumor harvest preceded PD-1/PD-L1 blockade, followed by nivolumab treatment. The CDR3 is 12 residues long. Trimming stripped 7 bases from V and 14 bases from J, with 19 bases between. Germline-derived CDR1 and CDR2 are MNHEY and SVGAGI. There are a few counts of this clone. Antigen: not known. The immunoSEQ assay was v3. Repertoires were generated with immunoSEQ multiplex PCR, while TCRdb's copy carries only in-frame clones and drops some. Among 95,000 or so clones listed, roughly 65% were seen once.

This receptor was obtained from a person between 25 and 80 years old with non-small cell lung cancer. The input for sequencing was tumor tissue, taken at baseline. V usage is TRBV6-5 and J usage is TRBJ2-3, with D possibly TRBD2 on 5 matching bases. The CDR3 region has the DNA TGTGCCAGCAACAAGGACTCCGTGCGTCGGTATTTT. Amino acids: CASNKDSVRRYF.